The 28 T cell receptor beta chains reported below all come from one sample, sequenced in a study of blood T cell repertoires in COVID-19. Here immunoSEQ multiplex PCR was the method, and the copy in TCRdb shows in-frame clones only, minus some. The table records 9,500 to 15,000 clones, more than 80% of them present only once. The sample comprised peripheral blood. These TCRs come from a human donor in a cohort sampled during active COVID-19.

The chain recombines TRBV19 with TRBJ1-2, with TRBD1 matching 8 bases. Germline lookup yields CDR1 LNHDA and CDR2 SQIVND (reference sequence). This CDR3 has 15 amino acids. V was clipped by 5 bases and J by 5 bases; unmatched bases: 10. The CDR3 nucleotides read TGTGCCAGTAGTCTCGACAGGGGCCGATTATATGGCTACACCTTC. It encodes CASSLDRGRLYGYTF.

The chain carries TRBV7-9 and TRBJ2-2, with D perhaps matching TRBD1 (5 bases). The germline V gene encodes CDR1 SEHNR and CDR2 FQNEAQ (reference sequence). The CDR3 has 13 residues. Trimming pared 5 bases from V and 4 bases from J, leaving 8 bases between. The CDR3 region is CASSLQGTGELFF. For the CDR3, the DNA is TGTGCCAGCAGCCTCCAGGGCACCGGGGAGCTGTTTTTT.

This clone showed up just a few times. This chain joins TRBV10-3 and TRBJ1-1, with D possibly matching TRBD1 (6 bases). Germline V gene lookup returns CDR1 ENHRY and CDR2 SYGVKD. Trimming removed 1 base from V and 2 bases from J, with 14 bases in between. This CDR3 has 16 amino acids. CDR3 sequence reads: CAISEFEGVANTEAFF. Here the CDR3 DNA reads TGTGCCATCAGTGAGTTTGAGGGGGTCGCAAACACTGAAGCTTTCTTT.

The DNA of the CDR3 is TGTGCCAGCAGCTCATCTTACAGGGGCCCCAAAAACATTCAGTACTTC. Translated: CASSSSYRGPKNIQYF. The rearrangement links TRBV7-9 to TRBJ2-4, with TRBD1 identical over 7 bases. CDR1 and CDR2 from the germline V gene are SEHNR and FQNEAQ (reference sequence). The CDR3 extends over 16 amino acids. J gave up 2 bases and V 4 bases, and 8 bases lay outside the gene matches. Full variable domain (outside the CDR3, taken from reference TRBV7-9 and TRBJ2-4): DTGVSQNPRHKITKRGQNVTFRCDPISEHNRLYWYRQTLGQGPEFLTYFQNEAQLEKSRLLSDRFSAERPKGSFSTLEIQRTEQGDSAMYLCASSSSYRGPKNIQYFGAGTRLSVL.

The rearrangement links TRBV5-1 to TRBJ2-7; 8 bases agree with TRBD1. Looked up from germline, CDR1 is SGHRS and CDR2 is YFSETQ. With 3 bases clipped from V and 6 bases from J, the junction kept 8 bases outside the gene matches. The CDR3 is made up of 14 amino acids. Here the CDR3 reads CASSSRQGAGEQYF. The CDR3 DNA reads TGCGCCAGCAGCTCGCGGCAGGGGGCTGGCGAGCAGTACTTC. The variable domain in full, with the rest retrieved from reference TRBV5-1 and TRBJ2-7, is KAGVTQTPRYLIKTRGQQVTLSCSPISGHRSVSWYQQTPGQGLQFLFEYFSETQRNKGNFPGRFSGRQFSNSRSEMNVSTLELGDSALYLCASSSRQGAGEQYFGPGTRLTVT.

The CDR3 sequence: CASSGGTARYYEQYF. CDR3 nucleotide sequence: TGCGCCAGCAGCGGAGGGACAGCCCGCTACTACGAGCAGTACTTC. V is TRBV5-1 and J is TRBJ2-7; TRBD1 might be the D (7 bases). Deletions cut 4 bases from V and 3 bases from J, with 17 bases between. Germline CDR1 reads SGHRS; CDR2 reads YFSETQ. The CDR3 length is 15 residues. The whole variable domain, remainder taken from reference TRBV5-1 and TRBJ2-7, is KAGVTQTPRYLIKTRGQQVTLSCSPISGHRSVSWYQQTPGQGLQFLFEYFSETQRNKGNFPGRFSGRQFSNSRSEMNVSTLELGDSALYLCASSGGTARYYEQYFGPGTRLTVT.

The J gene is TRBJ1-1, the V gene TRBV6-5; D is unclear. CDR1 MNHEY and CDR2 SVGAGI come from the germline V gene. The CDR3 covers 12 residues. The V gene lost 7 bases and the J gene lost 1 base, with 7 bases spanning the gap. The CDR3 spells CASNRGNTEAFF. For the CDR3, the DNA is TGTGCCAGCAACCGGGGGAACACTGAAGCTTTCTTT.

The V call is TRBV11-2, the J call TRBJ1-4, with D hard to call. Germline CDR1 and CDR2: SGHAT and FQNNGV. The CDR3 spans 16 residues. Deletions cut 5 bases from V and 5 bases from J, with 18 bases between. Written as DNA, the CDR3 is TGTGCCAGCAGCCAAGAAGGAGGAGGGCGGAATGAAAAACTGTTTTTT. It is translated as CASSQEGGGRNEKLFF.

This clone appeared once. The rearrangement links TRBV3-1 (or the pseudogene TRBV3-2) to TRBJ2-7; TRBD2 matches 9 bases. The length of the CDR3 is 14 residues. Germline lookup yields CDR1 LGHDT and CDR2 YNNKEL (reference sequence). J was trimmed by 7 bases and V by 1 base; bases with no gene match: 5. CDR3 DNA: TGTGCCAGCAGCCAAGCTAGCGGGAAGGGAGAGCAGTACTTC. It is translated as CASSQASGKGEQYF.

The chain links TRBV9 to TRBJ2-2, with D perhaps matching TRBD1 (6 bases). Germline CDR1 reads SGDLS; CDR2 reads YYNGEE. V dropped 6 bases and J dropped 0 bases, with 12 bases sitting between them. CDR3 length equals 15 residues. The CDR3 loop is CASTFGTTNTGELFF. CDR3 bases: TGTGCCAGCACTTTCGGGACAACGAACACCGGGGAGCTGTTTTTT.

This clone was seen only a few times. The CDR3, as DNA: TGTGCCAGCAGTGAAGGCAGGCAGGGCACCATATATTTT. This encodes CASSEGRQGTIYF. V gene TRBV6-1 combines with J gene TRBJ1-3, with D possibly matching TRBD1 (5 bases). Germline CDR1 reads MNHNS; CDR2 reads SASEGT. The CDR3 has 13 residues. V was shortened by 1 base and J by 9 bases, with 10 bases between the two germline ends.

V and J are TRBV5-1 and TRBJ1-6, with D hard to call. The CDR3 is 15 amino acids. Trimming pared 0 bases from V and 3 bases from J, leaving 7 bases between. Germline V CDR1 and CDR2: SGHRS, YFSETQ. In DNA form, the CDR3 reads TGCGCCAGCAGCTTGGACGGGGTCTATAATTCACCCCTCCACTTT. It encodes CASSLDGVYNSPLHF.

The rearrangement links TRBV11-2 to TRBJ2-7; the D is unclear. V lost 5 bases and J lost 6, with 11 bases in between. Per the germline V gene, CDR1 is SGHAT and CDR2 is FQNNGV. CDR3 length: 12 residues. The DNA for the CDR3 is TGTGCCAGCAGCCAAGAAACGGGCGAGCAGTACTTC. This translates into CASSQETGEQYF.

Here the CDR3 DNA reads TGTGCCAGCAGTGAAGCCCGACAGGGCACTGAAGCTTTCTTT. Protein sequence: CASSEARQGTEAFF. The chain carries TRBV2 and TRBJ1-1, with 7 bases identical to TRBD1. This CDR3 has 14 residues. CDR1 and CDR2 (germline): SNHLY, FYNNEI. V dropped 0 bases and J dropped 4; count of bases not matched to a gene: 2.

The rearrangement joins TRBV19 to TRBJ2-6; D unresolved. Germline V gene lookup returns CDR1 LNHDA and CDR2 SQIVND (reference sequence). The CDR3 sequence is 17 residues long. The V end was cut by 6 bases, the J end by 1 base, with 16 bases between. In DNA, the CDR3 is TGTGCCAGTAGAGTTGCGGCCGCAACATCTGGGGCCAACGTCCTGACTTTC. Its protein product is CASRVAAATSGANVLTF. Looking up the rest from reference TRBV19 and TRBJ2-6 gives the full variable domain: DGGITQSPKYLFRKEGQNVTLSCEQNLNHDAMYWYRQDPGQGLRLIYYSQIVNDFQKGDIAEGYSVSREKKESFPLTVTSAQKNPTAFYLCASRVAAATSGANVLTFGAGSRLTVL.

This clone was found once. Here the CDR3 DNA reads TGTGCCAGCTTGACGGGAACCGGGAACACTGAAGCTTTCTTT. It specifies CASLTGTGNTEAFF. V and J are TRBV18 and TRBJ1-1; D gene unclear. The CDR3 spans 14 residues. Trimming left V 7 bases short and J 1 base short, with 13 bases between. Germline V CDR1 and CDR2: KGHSH, LQKENI. Drawing the rest from reference TRBV18 and TRBJ1-1, the complete variable domain is NAGVMQNPRHLVRRRGQEARLRCSPMKGHSHVYWYRQLPEEGLKFMVYLQKENIIDESGMPKERFSAEFPKEGPSILRIQQVVRGDSAAYFCASLTGTGNTEAFFGQGTRLTVV.

The chain employs TRBV9 and TRBJ2-3, with D unresolved. V dropped 0 bases and J dropped 4 bases, with 18 bases sitting between them. This CDR3 contains 17 residues. Germline CDR1 is SGDLS and CDR2 is YYNGEE. CDR3 nucleotide sequence: TGTGCCAGCAGCGTAGGTGGCAGGCCCAACCCCCCAGATACGCAGTATTTT. It specifies CASSVGGRPNPPDTQYF. Supplemented by reference TRBV9 and TRBJ2-3, the full variable domain reads DSGVTQTPKHLITATGQRVTLRCSPRSGDLSVYWYQQSLDQGLQFLIQYYNGEERAKGNILERFSAQQFPDLHSELNLSSLELGDSALYFCASSVGGRPNPPDTQYFGPGTRLTVL.

The chain uses TRBV5-6 and TRBJ2-1, with 8 bases that match TRBD2. Per germline, CDR1 SGHDT and CDR2 YYEEEE. The length of the CDR3 is 16 residues. V was clipped by 3 bases and J by 1 base; unmatched bases: 6. The CDR3 loop is CASSSSSGPSYNEQFF. The CDR3 DNA reads TGTGCCAGCAGCTCGTCTAGCGGGCCTTCCTACAATGAGCAGTTCTTC.

The CDR3: CASSLTGTREQFF. CDR3 DNA: TGTGCCAGCAGCTTAACCGGGACTAGAGAGCAGTTCTTC. The rearrangement joins TRBV5-4 to TRBJ2-1, with 8 bases matching TRBD2. The J segment lost 10 bases and the V segment lost 2 bases, leaving 5 bases of the junction unmatched. Germline CDR1 reads SGHNT; CDR2 reads YYREEE (reference sequence). CDR3 size: 13 residues. The full variable domain, with the rest looked up from reference TRBV5-4 and TRBJ2-1, is ETGVTQSPTHLIKTRGQQVTLRCSSQSGHNTVSWYQQALGQGPQFIFQYYREEENGRGNFPPRFSGLQFPNYSSELNVNALELDDSALYLCASSLTGTREQFFGPGTRLTVL.

The chain uses TRBV6-5 and TRBJ2-7; possible D gene TRBD1, 6 bases. The germline V and J ends were trimmed by 5 bases and 2 bases, with 10 bases remaining between them. Germline V gene sequence: CDR1 MNHEY, CDR2 SVGAGI. The CDR3 runs to 13 residues. CDR3 loop: CASSTGNTYEQYF. In DNA form, the CDR3 reads TGTGCCAGCAGTACAGGGAACACCTACGAGCAGTACTTC.

This chain connects TRBV3-1 (or the pseudogene TRBV3-2) to TRBJ2-1, with 10 bases lining up with TRBD2. Trimming removed 4 bases from V and 8 bases from J; junction bases left unmatched: 11. The length of the CDR3 is 16 residues. Germline CDR1 and CDR2: LGHDT and YNNKEL (reference sequence). CDR3 in amino acids: CASSLRVAGGFDEQFF. The DNA for the CDR3 is TGTGCCAGCAGCCTTAGAGTAGCGGGAGGATTCGATGAGCAGTTCTTC.

This chain uses TRBV2 with TRBJ2-7; 9 bases match TRBD2. The V and J ends lost 1 base and 3 bases, in that order; junction bases with no gene match: 4. This CDR3 comprises 15 residues. Germline CDR1 and CDR2: SNHLY and FYNNEI. CDR3 in amino acids: CASSEGLAGLYEQYF. In DNA form, the CDR3 reads TGTGCCAGCAGTGAAGGTCTAGCGGGACTCTACGAGCAGTACTTC.

This chain uses TRBV24-1 with TRBJ2-1; D unclear. The CDR3 consists of 13 residues. Germline V gene sequence: CDR1 KGHDR, CDR2 SFDVKD. Trimming took off 2 bases at V and 5 bases at J, with 6 bases between the two ends. CDR3 DNA: TGTGCCACCAGTGATTATAGTAACAATGAGCAGTTCTTC. As protein: CATSDYSNNEQFF.

The chain combines TRBV5-1 with TRBJ2-1; TRBD2 matches 7 bases. CDR1 and CDR2 from the germline V gene are SGHRS and YFSETQ. Unmatched junction bases numbered 9, after V lost 3 bases and J lost 9 bases. The CDR3 extends over 14 amino acids. CDR3 DNA sequence: TGCGCCAGCAGCTCTGTGGGAGGGCCAAGTGAGCAGTTCTTC. Its protein product is CASSSVGGPSEQFF.

V and J are TRBV10-3 and TRBJ2-3; 9 bases agree with TRBD2. J lost 2 bases, V lost 8 bases, and 8 bases had no gene match. The CDR3 has 15 amino acids. Germline CDR1 reads ENHRY; CDR2 reads SYGVKD. The CDR3 coding sequence is TGTGCCATCTCTAGTAGCGGGGGAGTCACAGATACGCAGTATTTT. It yields the protein CAISSSGGVTDTQYF.

The chain combines TRBV19 with TRBJ2-7; perhaps TRBD1 as D (5 bases). There are 13 residues in the CDR3. Looked up from germline, CDR1 is LNHDA and CDR2 is SQIVND (reference sequence). Trimming shortened V by 10 bases and J by 2 bases, and 15 bases separated the two germline ends. CDR3 residues: CATSDRGTYEQYF. The CDR3 region has the DNA TGTGCCACCAGCGATAGGGGAACCTACGAGCAGTACTTC.

This sequence joins TRBV6-5 and TRBJ2-1, with 7 bases identical to TRBD2. The germline V gene encodes CDR1 MNHEY and CDR2 SVGAGI. The CDR3 has 15 residues. Trimming cost V 8 bases and J 0 bases; bases outside gene matches: 7. The CDR3 loop reads CASGPSGSSYNEQFF. In DNA form, the CDR3 reads TGTGCCAGCGGACCTAGCGGAAGCTCCTACAATGAGCAGTTCTTC.

V and J are TRBV7-2 and TRBJ2-3; unclear D gene. CDR1 is SGHTA and CDR2 is FQGNSA in the germline V gene. V was pared by 5 bases and J by 6 bases, with 9 bases between. The CDR3 runs 12 residues. The CDR3 is CASSLSPDTQYF. As DNA, the CDR3 is TGTGCCAGCAGCCTTAGTCCGGATACGCAGTATTTT. Full variable domain (rest looked up from reference TRBV7-2 and TRBJ2-3): GAGVSQSPSNKVTEKGKDVELRCDPISGHTALYWYRQSLGQGLEFLIYFQGNSAPDKSGLPSDRFSAERTGGSVSTLTIQRTQQEDSAVYLCASSLSPDTQYFGPGTRLTVL.